The present T cell receptor (beta chain) was sequenced within a study of T cell clonotyping in hematopoietic cell transplantation. TCRdb's copy holds only in-frame clones and misses some; the assay was immunoSEQ multiplex PCR. Altogether tens of thousands of clones are present, 65% to 90% being singletons, with the ten largest covering about 6.1%. As for time point: recipient sample about 28 days before transplant, after cytoreduction. This CDR3 contains 12 residues. The material was peripheral blood mononuclear cells, obtained before stem cell transplant. This receptor was obtained from a man aged 60 to 69 with biphenotypic leukemia. Some clones in this sample may be carry-over from other donors' samples. The genes are TRBV21-1 and TRBJ1-2; no DNA check was done on the table's D call, TRBD1. TRBV21-1 is a known pseudogene. The CDR3 bases are TGTGCCAGCAGGACCAGGGGGAATGGCTACACCTTC. This translates into CASRTRGNGYTF.